This T cell receptor (beta chain) was retrieved from a study of CD8+ T cells in alopecia areata. Extraction and reverse transcription of RNA yielded cDNA as the sequencing template. Sequencing used immunoSEQ multiplex PCR; TCRdb keeps in-frame clones, though not all of them. The sample contains 100,000 to 150,000 clones, 45% to 50% of which appear only once. This clone appeared a few times. CDR1 is SGHVS and CDR2 is FQNEAQ in the germline V gene. The CDR3 totals 17 residues. The germline V and J ends were trimmed by 1 base and 0 bases, with 13 bases remaining between them. The rearrangement joins TRBV7-8 to TRBJ1-5; D possibly corresponds to TRBD1 (6 bases). The source was CD8+ T cells sorted from blood, collected at week 0. The clonotype comes from a human donor with alopecia areata. CDR3 DNA sequence: TGTGCCAGCAGCTTAGGGGCCGGGACAACTAGCAATCAGCCCCAGCATTTT. Its translation: CASSLGAGTTSNQPQHF.